A selection of T cell receptor beta chains follows, all from one sample in a study of cytomegalovirus exposure and HLA in healthy donors. This table comes from immunoSEQ multiplex PCR, and its TCRdb copy is limited to in-frame clones, with some not included. The data show 60,000 to 75,000 clones, with 60% to 80% seen just once and 20% to 25% held by the top ten. The sample comprised PBMCs. The source is a woman in her 30s in good health and CMV-seropositive. Each CDR3 is given with its conserved first and last residue. A D gene is named only where the DNA matches it firmly. Not all rows give a size; the values are once, few, many and, for expanded clones, a class.

d_gene | j_gene | abundance | v_gene | CDR3aa | CDR3nt
TRBD1 | TRBJ1-2 | NA | TRBV6-5 | CASSRDRDGYTF | TGTGCCAGCAGTCGGGACAGGGACGGCTACACCTTC
NA | TRBJ1-1 | NA | TRBV2 | CASREQGKNTEAFF | TGTGCCAGCAGGGAACAGGGAAAGAACACTGAAGCTTTCTTT
TRBD1 | TRBJ2-7 | NA | TRBV7-9 | CASSLQGQGNEQYF | TGTGCCAGCAGCTTACAGGGACAGGGTAACGAGCAGTACTTC
NA | TRBJ2-6 | NA | TRBV28 | CASRGGGSGANVLTF | TGTGCCAGCAGAGGGGGTGGGTCTGGGGCCAACGTCCTGACTTTC
TRBD1 | TRBJ1-5 | NA | TRBV6-1 | CASSERQGGQPQHF | TGTGCCAGCAGTGAGAGACAGGGGGGTCAGCCCCAGCATTTT
NA | TRBJ2-7 | NA | TRBV30 | CAWRGLARPAEQYF | TGTGCCTGGAGAGGGCTAGCTCGTCCCGCCGAGCAGTACTTC
NA | TRBJ1-1 | NA | TRBV7-9 | CASSSHLTGHNTEAFF | TGTGCCAGCAGCTCTCACTTGACAGGTCACAACACTGAAGCTTTCTTT
NA | TRBJ2-7 | NA | TRBV7-8 | CASSLLAYEQYF | TGTGCCAGCAGCCTCCTTGCCTACGAGCAGTACTTC
TRBD2 | TRBJ2-3 | NA | TRBV7-2 | CASSLGVLAGGRADTQYF | TGTGCCAGCAGCTTAGGGGTACTAGCGGGAGGTCGGGCAGATACGCAGTATTTT
NA | TRBJ1-4 | NA | TRBV7-9 | CASSSPRGGGEKLFF | TGTGCCAGCAGCAGCCCTCGGGGGGGCGGGGAAAAACTGTTTTTT
TRBD2 | TRBJ2-1 | few | TRBV10-3 | CAISDLAGSNEQFF | TGTGCCATCAGTGATCTAGCGGGATCGAATGAGCAGTTCTTC
NA | TRBJ2-2 | once | TRBV7-8 | CASSFRRVTNTGELFF | TGTGCCAGCAGCTTCCGCAGGGTAACGAACACCGGGGAGCTGTTTTTT
TRBD1 | TRBJ1-4 | once | TRBV7-6 | CASSPGTGNEKLFF | TGTGCCAGCAGCCCCGGGACAGGGAATGAAAAACTGTTTTTT